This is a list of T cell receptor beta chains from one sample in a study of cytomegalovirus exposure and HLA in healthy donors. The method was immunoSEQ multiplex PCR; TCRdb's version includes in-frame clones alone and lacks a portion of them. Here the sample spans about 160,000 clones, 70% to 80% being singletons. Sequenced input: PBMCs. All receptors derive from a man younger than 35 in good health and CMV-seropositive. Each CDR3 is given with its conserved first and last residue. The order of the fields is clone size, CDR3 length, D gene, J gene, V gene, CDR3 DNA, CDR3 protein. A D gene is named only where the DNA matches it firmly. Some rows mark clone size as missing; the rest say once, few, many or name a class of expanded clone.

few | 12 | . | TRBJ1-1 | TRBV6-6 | TGTGCCAGCAGTCCCACAGGGCTCGGGGCTTTCTTT | CASSPTGLGAFF
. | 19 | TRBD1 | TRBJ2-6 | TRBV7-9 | TGTGCCAGCAGACACCCAGACGGGACAGGGAGCTCTGGGGCCAACGTCCTGACTTTC | CASRHPDGTGSSGANVLTF
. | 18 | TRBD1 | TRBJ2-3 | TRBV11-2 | TGTGCCAGCAGCTCCGGATCACAGACAGGGGTGTTAGCAGATACGCAGTATTTT | CASSSGSQTGVLADTQYF
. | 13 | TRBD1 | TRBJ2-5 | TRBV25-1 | TGTGCCAGCAGTGTGACAGGGACGGAGACCCAGTACTTC | CASSVTGTETQYF
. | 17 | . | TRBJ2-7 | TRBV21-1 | TGTGCCAGCAGCAAAGGGACGGGACAGGGTCCCACCTACGAGCAGTACTTC | CASSKGTGQGPTYEQYF
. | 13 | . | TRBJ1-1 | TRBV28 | TGTGCCAGCAGTTCGACAGGGAACACTGAAGCTTTCTTT | CASSSTGNTEAFF
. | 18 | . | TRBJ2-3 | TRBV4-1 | TGCGCCAGCAGCCAAGCAAGAACCGGGACTTTGAGCACAGATACGCAGTATTTT | CASSQARTGTLSTDTQYF
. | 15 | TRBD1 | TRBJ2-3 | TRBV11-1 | TGTGCCAGCAGCGTGGGGACAGCTAGCACAGATACGCAGTATTTT | CASSVGTASTDTQYF
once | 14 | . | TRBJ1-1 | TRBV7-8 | TGTGCCAGCAGCTTAGAATTCGGACAGATTGAAGCTTTCTTT | CASSLEFGQIEAFF
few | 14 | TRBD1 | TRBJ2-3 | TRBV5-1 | TGCGCCAGCGGAAAAGGGGGCTCCACAGATACGCAGTATTTT | CASGKGGSTDTQYF
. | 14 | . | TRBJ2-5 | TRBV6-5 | TGTGCCAGCAGTTATTTGGGGGGTCTTGGGACCCAGTACTTC | CASSYLGGLGTQYF
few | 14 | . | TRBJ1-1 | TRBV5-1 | TGCGCCAGCAGCTCTACAAACACAGGGACTGAAGCTTTCTTT | CASSSTNTGTEAFF
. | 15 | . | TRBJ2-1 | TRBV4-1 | TGCGCCAGCAGCCCTGCTAGTGATCCCTACAATGAGCAGTTCTTC | CASSPASDPYNEQFF
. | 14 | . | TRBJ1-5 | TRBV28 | TGTGCCAGCAGCCAAAGGGGAGGGGGTCAGCCCCAGCATTTT | CASSQRGGGQPQHF
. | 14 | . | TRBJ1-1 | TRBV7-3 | TGTGCCAGCAGCGTGACAGGCCCGAACACTGAAGCTTTCTTT | CASSVTGPNTEAFF
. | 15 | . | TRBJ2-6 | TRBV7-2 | TGTGCCAGCAGCTTACAGATCTCTGGGGCCAACGTCCTGACTTTC | CASSLQISGANVLTF
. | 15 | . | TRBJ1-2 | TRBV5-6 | TGTGCCAGCAGCTACCCGGCGGGGATAAACTATGGCTACACCTTC | CASSYPAGINYGYTF
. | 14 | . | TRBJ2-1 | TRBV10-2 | TGCGCCAGCAGTGGGACAGTGTCCTACAATGAGCAGTTCTTC | CASSGTVSYNEQFF
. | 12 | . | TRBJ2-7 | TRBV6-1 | TGTGCCAGCAGGGAAAGCGTCTACGAGCAGTACTTC | CASRESVYEQYF
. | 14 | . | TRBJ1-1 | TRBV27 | TGTGCCAGCAGTAACAACCGGGGGAACACTGAAGCTTTCTTT | CASSNNRGNTEAFF
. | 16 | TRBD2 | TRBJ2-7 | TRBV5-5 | TGTGCCAGCAGCTTGGGACTAGCTCAGAGCTCCTACGAGCAGTACTTC | CASSLGLAQSSYEQYF
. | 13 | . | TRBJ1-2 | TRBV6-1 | TGTGCCAGCAGTGAGGCCCGATTATATGGCTACACCTTC | CASSEARLYGYTF
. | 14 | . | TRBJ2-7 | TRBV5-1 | TGCGCCAGCAGCTTGGAAGGGACTCCCTACGAGCAGTACTTC | CASSLEGTPYEQYF
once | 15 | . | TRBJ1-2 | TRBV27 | TGTGCCAGCAGTTCACGGGGGGGGCAGAACTATGGCTACACCTTC | CASSSRGGQNYGYTF
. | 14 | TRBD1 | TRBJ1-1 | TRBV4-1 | TGCGCCAGCAGCCAAGAACAGGGGAGGACTGAAGCTTTCTTT | CASSQEQGRTEAFF
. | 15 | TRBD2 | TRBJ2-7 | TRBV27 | TGTGCCAGCCGTGTTGTCGGGACTACCCTATACGAGCAGTACTTC | CASRVVGTTLYEQYF
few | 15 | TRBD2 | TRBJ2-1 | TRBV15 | TGTGCCACCAGCAGAGGGGGGGGCTCCTACAATGAGCAGTTCTTC | CATSRGGGSYNEQFF
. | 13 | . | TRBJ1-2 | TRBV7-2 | TGTGCCAACAGCTGGACAAATGACTATGGCTACACCTTC | CANSWTNDYGYTF
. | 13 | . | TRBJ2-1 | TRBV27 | TGTGCCAGCAGTTTCGTAGGGGGGGATGAGCAGTTCTTC | CASSFVGGDEQFF
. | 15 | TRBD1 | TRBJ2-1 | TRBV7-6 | TGTGCCAGCAGCTTAACAGGGGAATTGTACAATGAGCAGTTCTTC | CASSLTGELYNEQFF
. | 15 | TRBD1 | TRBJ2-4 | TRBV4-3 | TGCGCCAGCAGCCAAGATCGGACAGGGGGGAACATTCAGTACTTC | CASSQDRTGGNIQYF
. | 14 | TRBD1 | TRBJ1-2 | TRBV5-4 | TGTGCCAGCAGTTCAGGGGGCGGGGGCTATGGCTACACCTTC | CASSSGGGGYGYTF
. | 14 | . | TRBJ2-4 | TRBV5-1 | TGCGCCAGCAGCTTGGAAGGGGATAAAAACATTCAGTACTTC | CASSLEGDKNIQYF
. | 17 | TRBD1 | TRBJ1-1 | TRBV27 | TGTGCCAGCAGTTTGGACAGGCCAGAGTCTATGAACACTGAAGCTTTCTTT | CASSLDRPESMNTEAFF
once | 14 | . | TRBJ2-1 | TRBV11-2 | TGTGCCAGCAGCTTAGCGGGAGCTTACAATGAGCAGTTCTTC | CASSLAGAYNEQFF
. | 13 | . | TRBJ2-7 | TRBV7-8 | TGTGCCAGCAGCTTAGCGCGGAACTACGAGCAGTACTTC | CASSLARNYEQYF
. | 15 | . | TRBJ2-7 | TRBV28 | TGTGCCAGCAGAGTGGCAGGACAAGTACGCTACGAGCAGTACTTC | CASRVAGQVRYEQYF
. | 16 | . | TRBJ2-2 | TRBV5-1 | TGCGCCAGCAGCTCTGGACTCTTACTGAACACCGGGGAGCTGTTTTTT | CASSSGLLLNTGELFF
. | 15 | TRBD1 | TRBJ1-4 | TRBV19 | TGTGCCAGTAGTATGAGGACAGGCGCGAGTGAAAAACTGTTTTTT | CASSMRTGASEKLFF
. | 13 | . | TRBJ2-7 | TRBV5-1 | TGCGCCAGCAGCCCGGACAGTACCTACGAGCAGTACTTC | CASSPDSTYEQYF
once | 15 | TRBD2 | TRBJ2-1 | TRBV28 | TGTGCCAGCAGTTCGGGACTAGTGGGGGGGCTTGAGCAGTTCTTC | CASSSGLVGGLEQFF
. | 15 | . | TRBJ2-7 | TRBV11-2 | TGTGCCAGCAGCTTACCGACAGCAGGAGCCTACGAGCAGTACTTC | CASSLPTAGAYEQYF
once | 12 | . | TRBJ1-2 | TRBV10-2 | TGCGCCAGCGGGGGACAATTCTATGGCTACACCTTC | CASGGQFYGYTF
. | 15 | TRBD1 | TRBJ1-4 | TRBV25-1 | TGTGCCAGCAGTGAATTGGAAAGGGGGCGGGAAAAACTGTTTTTT | CASSELERGREKLFF
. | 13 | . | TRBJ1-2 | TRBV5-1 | TGCGCCAGCAGCTTGGGAGGAGTCTATGGCTACACCTTC | CASSLGGVYGYTF
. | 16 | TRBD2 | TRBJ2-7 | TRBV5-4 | TGTGCCAGCAGCTCACCTAGCGGGAGAACCTCCTACGAGCAGTACTTC | CASSSPSGRTSYEQYF
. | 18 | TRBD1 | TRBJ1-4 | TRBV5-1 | TGCGCCAGCAGCGAAATTCCGGGACAGGGCCCGACTAATGAAAAACTGTTTTTT | CASSEIPGQGPTNEKLFF
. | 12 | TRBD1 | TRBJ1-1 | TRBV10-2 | TGCGCCATACAGGGGGCGAGGACTGAAGCTTTCTTT | CAIQGARTEAFF